This T cell receptor (beta chain) was identified during a study of molecular identifiers for immune sequencing clone quantification. Findings and limits, study-wide: Naive cells had under 1% of molecules in clones above 20 RNA copies, effectors over 98%. Among about a million naive cells, as was reported, spiked Jurkat TCR RNA from one cell was detectable. Same-barcode identical TCR molecules could make highly expanded clones look smaller than they are.

Germline assignment: CDR1 ENHRY and CDR2 SYGVKD. The CDR3 is 16 residues long. Bulk TCR libraries used previously described methods and listed TCR primers. MiXCR, run by TCRdb on the PCR reads, gives a single entry per CDR3 protein. Here the sample spans tens of thousands of distinct CDR3 sequences, around 18% being singletons. As to this clonotype: Antigen unknown. Being one base from a much bigger clone, this may be a read error.

The clonotype comes from a human donor in good health. Some libraries in this study had Jurkat cell RNA spiked in. Sequences were obtained from naive CD8+ T cells from blood, with Jurkat cell RNA spiked in. Subset: FACS-sorted CD8+CD4-CCR7+CD45RA+ naive T cells. The rearrangement uses TRBV10-3 and TRBJ2-7, with D possibly being TRBD2 (5 bases). The CDR3 protein is CAISDHQSGTLGEQCF. In DNA form, the CDR3 reads TGTGCCATCAGTGACCACCAAAGCGGAACTCTGGGTGAGCAGTGCTTC.